This T cell receptor (beta chain) was sequenced in a study of cytomegalovirus exposure and HLA in healthy donors. PCR used 60 Vbeta primers and 13 Jbeta primers. The protocol was immunoSEQ multiplex PCR, while the TCRdb copy is restricted to in-frame clones and leaves out a portion. The sample records some 130,000 clones, around three quarters being singletons. Per germline, CDR1 LNHNV and CDR2 YYDKDF (reference sequence). The CDR3 extends over 16 amino acids. V was trimmed by 1 base and J by 0 bases, leaving 12 bases between them. This clone appeared once. The antigen is unknown. Study-wide results and caveats: Later analysis showed most CMV-associated TCR beta chains appearing HLA-restricted.

This chain joins TRBV15 and TRBJ1-1; perhaps TRBD1 as D (5 bases). This clonotype was obtained from a man younger than 45 in good health. Sequenced: PBMCs. This CDR3 reads CATSRGPQGMNTEAFF. For the CDR3, the DNA is TGTGCCACCAGCAGAGGGCCCCAGGGCATGAACACTGAAGCTTTCTTT.